These 17 T cell receptor beta chains came from one sample sequenced in a study of early T cells in non-severe SARS-CoV-2 infection. TCRdb independently ran MiXCR on the 5' RACE reads; one entry per CDR3 protein. The table shows 35,000 to 50,000 distinct CDR3 sequences, with less than 30% occurring only once. This specimen was whole blood, taken at baseline. Receptor source: an adult who was a healthcare worker with PCR-confirmed SARS-CoV-2 infection or an uninfected control (not recorded which).

This clonotype was observed a single time. This chain connects TRBV20-1 to TRBJ2-3, with 9 bases identical to TRBD2. The CDR3 runs to 15 residues. Germline V gene sequence: CDR1 DFQATT, CDR2 SNEGSKA (reference sequence). J lost 3 bases, V lost 0 bases, and 4 bases had no gene match. CDR3 bases: TGCAGTGCTAGAGATCCCAGCGGGGGGACAGATACGCAGTATTTT. This gives the protein CSARDPSGGTDTQYF.

This clonotype is classed as medium-sized (0.01 to 0.1%). The rearrangement joins TRBV6-4 to TRBJ2-1; TRBD1 matches 12 bases. The germline gives CDR1 MRHNA, CDR2 SNTAGT. Trimming took 6 bases from V and 7 from J; bases not matched to a gene: 7. CDR3 length: 15 amino acids. CDR3 residues: CASRPGQGALNEQFF. Written as DNA, the CDR3 is TGTGCCAGCAGGCCGGGACAGGGGGCATTAAATGAGCAGTTCTTC.

This chain links TRBV4-1 with TRBJ1-1; D is undetermined. Trimming removed 2 bases at V and 1 base at J, with 14 bases between. CDR1 is MGHRA and CDR2 is YSYEKL in the germline V gene. The length of the CDR3 is 16 residues. The CDR3 loop reads CASSQLLRTANTEAFF. The CDR3 DNA sequence: TGCGCCAGCAGCCAACTATTGAGGACGGCGAACACTGAAGCTTTCTTT.

The chain links TRBV7-2 to TRBJ2-1, with D hard to call. The CDR3 runs 13 residues. Trimming cost V 1 base and J 4 bases, with 5 bases left between them. Germline CDR1 and CDR2: SGHTA and FQGNSA. The CDR3 DNA sequence: TGTGCCAGCAGCTTAGGTTGGTACAATGAGCAGTTCTTC. This translates into CASSLGWYNEQFF.

The table lists this clonotype with a few counts. The V gene is TRBV24-1, the J gene TRBJ2-3; D ambiguous. Looked up from germline, CDR1 is KGHDR and CDR2 is SFDVKD. The CDR3 sequence is 13 residues long. V lost 3 bases to trimming and J lost 0 bases, with 3 bases between them. CDR3 sequence reads: CATSDASTDTQYF. CDR3 DNA: TGTGCCACCAGTGATGCCAGCACAGATACGCAGTATTTT.

The sample holds a few counts of this clonotype. The chain links TRBV25-1 to TRBJ2-3; D may be TRBD1 (5 bases). Germline values: CDR1 MGHDK, CDR2 SYGVNS. Deletions cut 8 bases from V and 0 bases from J, with 9 bases between. The CDR3 runs to 13 residues. DNA of the CDR3: TGTGCCAGCGCACAGGCGAGCACAGATACGCAGTATTTT. It is translated as CASAQASTDTQYF.

The chain combines TRBV20-1 with TRBJ2-7, with D uncertain. Trimming took off 1 base at V and 0 bases at J, with 10 bases between the two ends. Germline values: CDR1 DFQATT, CDR2 SNEGSKA (reference sequence). This CDR3 contains 14 residues. CDR3 sequence: CSARVTPFSYEQYF. As DNA, the CDR3 is TGCAGTGCTAGAGTAACCCCTTTCTCCTACGAGCAGTACTTC.

This chain links TRBV6-5 with TRBJ1-1; weak D call: TRBD1 (5 bases). Germline V gives CDR1 MNHEY, CDR2 SVGAGI. The CDR3 is 12 residues long. V was trimmed by 7 bases and J by 8 bases, leaving 14 bases between them. The CDR3 coding sequence is TGTGCCAGCAACCCGGCGAGGGGAGAAGCTTTCTTT. It specifies CASNPARGEAFF.

This sequence joins TRBV23-1 and TRBJ1-6, with TRBD1 identical over 9 bases. TRBV23-1 is recorded as an ORF, its role being uncertain. This CDR3 comprises 17 residues. Trimming cost V 0 bases and J 6 bases; bases outside gene matches: 6. DNA of the CDR3: TGCGCCAGCAGTCAATCGTGGGAGGACAGGGGTAATTCACCCCTCCACTTT. As protein: CASSQSWEDRGNSPLHF.

In this sample, this clonotype turned up a few times. V usage is TRBV5-1 and J usage is TRBJ1-2, with D possibly matching TRBD1 (5 bases). Trimming removed 3 bases from V and 5 bases from J, with 14 bases in between. This CDR3 region has 14 residues. Germline assignment: CDR1 SGHRS and CDR2 YFSETQ. The CDR3 protein is CASSSLPDKYGYTF. DNA of the CDR3: TGCGCCAGCAGCTCCCTCCCGGACAAGTATGGCTACACCTTC.

This clonotype turned up a few times. The chain couples TRBV27 to TRBJ2-7; the D gene could be TRBD1 or TRBD2 (5 bases each). Trimming removed 9 bases from V and 2 bases from J, with 14 bases in between. Germline V lookup: CDR1 MNHEY, CDR2 SMNVEV (reference sequence). The CDR3 length is 13 residues. The CDR3: CASRRGDAYEQYF. The DNA of the CDR3 is TGTGCCAGTCGAAGAGGGGACGCCTACGAGCAGTACTTC.

V usage is TRBV27 and J usage is TRBJ1-5; tentatively, D is TRBD1 (6 bases). Germline CDR1 is MNHEY and CDR2 is SMNVEV (reference sequence). The CDR3 contains 14 residues. Trimming took 3 bases from V and 7 from J, leaving 13 bases between them. As DNA, the CDR3 is TGTGCCAGCAGTTTTACAGGGAGGGGGCAGCCCCAGCATTTT. It codes for CASSFTGRGQPQHF.

This clonotype was seen more than once but under ten times. The rearrangement links TRBV30 to TRBJ2-7, with TRBD1 identical over 9 bases. Germline-derived CDR1 and CDR2 are GTSNPN and SVGIG (reference sequence). V lost 0 bases, J lost 4 bases, and 4 bases stayed unmatched. There are 14 residues in the CDR3. CDR3 nucleotides: TGTGCCTGGAGTGTGACCGGGACAGGGTACGAGCAGTACTTC. Translated: CAWSVTGTGYEQYF.

This clonotype has ten or more counts. The chain's CDR3 is CASIQAQGADTEAFF. CDR3 sequence (DNA): TGTGCCAGCATCCAAGCCCAGGGGGCGGACACTGAAGCTTTCTTT. The V call is TRBV7-9, the J call TRBJ1-1, with TRBD1 matching 8 bases. CDR1 and CDR2 (germline): SEHNR, FQNEAQ (reference sequence). The CDR3 has 15 amino acids. J gave up 3 bases and V 7 bases, and 10 bases lay outside the gene matches.

This clonotype has just a few counts. The chain combines TRBV7-2 with TRBJ2-7, with 11 bases identical to TRBD2. CDR3 length: 15 amino acids. Trimming at V came to 4 bases and at J to 4 bases, leaving 6 bases not matched to a gene. The germline V gene encodes CDR1 SGHTA and CDR2 FQGNSA. The CDR3 loop is CASSWVAGGQYEQYF. In DNA form, the CDR3 reads TGTGCCAGCAGCTGGGTAGCGGGGGGGCAGTACGAGCAGTACTTC.

This chain joins TRBV7-6 and TRBJ2-2, with D perhaps being TRBD1 or TRBD2 (5 bases each). The CDR3 has 17 residues. The germline V gene encodes CDR1 SGHVS and CDR2 FNYEAQ. Trimming pared 5 bases from V and 0 bases from J, leaving 16 bases between. CDR3 region: CASSHSPREPNTGELFF. The CDR3 DNA is TGTGCCAGCAGCCACAGCCCCAGGGAGCCGAACACCGGGGAGCTGTTTTTT.

This chain uses TRBV12-3 or TRBV12-4 with TRBJ1-1; a weak D match, TRBD1 (6 bases). This CDR3 is built from 14 residues. Trimming cost V 9 bases and J 3 bases, with 17 bases left between them. The CDR3 nucleotides read TGTGCCAGTTCCGGGGGGCAGGCGGACACTGAAGCTTTCTTT. Amino acids: CASSGGQADTEAFF.